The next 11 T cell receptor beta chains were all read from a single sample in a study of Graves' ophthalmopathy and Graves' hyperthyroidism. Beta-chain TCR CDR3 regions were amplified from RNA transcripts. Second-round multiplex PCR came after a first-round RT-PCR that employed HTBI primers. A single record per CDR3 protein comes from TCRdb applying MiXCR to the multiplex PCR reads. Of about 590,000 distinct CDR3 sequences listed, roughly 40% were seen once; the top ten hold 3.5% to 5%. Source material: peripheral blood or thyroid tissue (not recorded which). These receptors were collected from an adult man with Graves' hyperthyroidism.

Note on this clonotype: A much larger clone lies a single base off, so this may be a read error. In nucleotides, the CDR3 is TGTGCCAACAGCCGAACCACGGGGTACGAGCAGTACTTC. This codes for CANSRTTGYEQYF. The chain links TRBV10-3 to TRBJ2-7; TRBD2 is a possible D gene (5 bases). V was trimmed by 10 bases and J by 4 bases, leaving 17 bases between them. Looked up from germline, CDR1 is ENHRY and CDR2 is SYGVKD. The CDR3 is 13 amino acids.

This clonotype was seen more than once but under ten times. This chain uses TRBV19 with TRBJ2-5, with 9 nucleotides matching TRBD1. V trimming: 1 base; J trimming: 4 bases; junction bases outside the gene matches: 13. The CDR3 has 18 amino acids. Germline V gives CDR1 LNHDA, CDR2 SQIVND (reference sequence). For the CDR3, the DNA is TGTGCCAGTAGTATAGCCGGGACAGGGATTAGGTTGGCAGAGACCCAGTACTTC. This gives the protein CASSIAGTGIRLAETQYF.

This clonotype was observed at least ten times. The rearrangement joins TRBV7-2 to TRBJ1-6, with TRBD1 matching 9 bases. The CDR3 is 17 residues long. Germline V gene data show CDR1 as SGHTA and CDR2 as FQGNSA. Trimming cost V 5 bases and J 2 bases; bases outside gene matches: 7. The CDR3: CASSTRTGVAYNSPLHF. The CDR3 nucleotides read TGTGCCAGCAGCACCAGGACAGGGGTGGCCTATAATTCACCCCTCCACTTT.

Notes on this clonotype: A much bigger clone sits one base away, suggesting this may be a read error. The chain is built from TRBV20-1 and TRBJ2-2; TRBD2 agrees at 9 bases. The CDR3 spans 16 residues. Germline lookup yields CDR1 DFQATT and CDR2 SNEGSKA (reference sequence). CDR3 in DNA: TGCAGTGCTAGCGCTCCGGGACTAGCTAACACCAGGGAGCTGCTTTTT. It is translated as CSASAPGLANTRELLF.

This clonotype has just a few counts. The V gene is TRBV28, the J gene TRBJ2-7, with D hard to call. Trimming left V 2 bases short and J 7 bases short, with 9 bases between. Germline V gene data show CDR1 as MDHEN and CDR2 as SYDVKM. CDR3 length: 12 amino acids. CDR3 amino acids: CASSLTIGEQYF. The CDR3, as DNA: TGTGCCAGCAGTTTAACAATAGGGGAGCAGTACTTC.

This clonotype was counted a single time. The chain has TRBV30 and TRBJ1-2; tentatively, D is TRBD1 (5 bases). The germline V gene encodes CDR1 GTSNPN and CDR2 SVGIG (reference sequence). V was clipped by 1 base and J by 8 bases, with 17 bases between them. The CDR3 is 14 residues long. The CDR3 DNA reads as TGTGCCTGGAGTGGGCGAGGGGCCCTGGGAGGCTACACCTTC. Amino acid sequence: CAWSGRGALGGYTF.

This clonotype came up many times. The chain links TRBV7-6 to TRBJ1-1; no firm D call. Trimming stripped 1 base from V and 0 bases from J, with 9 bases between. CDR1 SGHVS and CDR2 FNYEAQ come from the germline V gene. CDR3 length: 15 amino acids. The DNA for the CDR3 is TGTGCCAGCAGCTTAGTCGCAGAGATGAACACTGAAGCTTTCTTT. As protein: CASSLVAEMNTEAFF.

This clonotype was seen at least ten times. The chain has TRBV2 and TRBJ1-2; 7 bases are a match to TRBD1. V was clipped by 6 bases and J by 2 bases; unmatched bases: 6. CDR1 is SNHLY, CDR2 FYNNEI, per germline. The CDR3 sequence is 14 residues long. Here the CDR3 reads CASRTADRNYGYTF. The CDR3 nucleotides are TGTGCCAGCAGGACGGCGGACAGGAACTATGGCTACACCTTC.

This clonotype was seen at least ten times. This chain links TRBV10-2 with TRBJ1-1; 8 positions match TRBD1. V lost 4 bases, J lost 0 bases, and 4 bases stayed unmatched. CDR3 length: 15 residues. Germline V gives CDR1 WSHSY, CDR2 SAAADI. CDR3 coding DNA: TGCGCCAGCAGTGGTGGACAGGGAATGAACACTGAAGCTTTCTTT. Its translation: CASSGGQGMNTEAFF.

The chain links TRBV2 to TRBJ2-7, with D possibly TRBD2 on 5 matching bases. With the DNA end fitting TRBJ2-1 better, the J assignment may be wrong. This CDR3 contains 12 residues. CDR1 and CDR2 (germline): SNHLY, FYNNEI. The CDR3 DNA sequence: TGTGCCAGCAGGGACTTAAACAATGAGCAGTTCTTC. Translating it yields CASRDLNNEQFF.

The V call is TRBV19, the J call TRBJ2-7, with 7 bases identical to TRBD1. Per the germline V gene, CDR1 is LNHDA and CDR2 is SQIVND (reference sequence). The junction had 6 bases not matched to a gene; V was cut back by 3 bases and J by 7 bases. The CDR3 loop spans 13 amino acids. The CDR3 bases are TGTGCCAGTAGTATGACAGGGCTGAGGGAGCAGTACTTC. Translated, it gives CASSMTGLREQYF.